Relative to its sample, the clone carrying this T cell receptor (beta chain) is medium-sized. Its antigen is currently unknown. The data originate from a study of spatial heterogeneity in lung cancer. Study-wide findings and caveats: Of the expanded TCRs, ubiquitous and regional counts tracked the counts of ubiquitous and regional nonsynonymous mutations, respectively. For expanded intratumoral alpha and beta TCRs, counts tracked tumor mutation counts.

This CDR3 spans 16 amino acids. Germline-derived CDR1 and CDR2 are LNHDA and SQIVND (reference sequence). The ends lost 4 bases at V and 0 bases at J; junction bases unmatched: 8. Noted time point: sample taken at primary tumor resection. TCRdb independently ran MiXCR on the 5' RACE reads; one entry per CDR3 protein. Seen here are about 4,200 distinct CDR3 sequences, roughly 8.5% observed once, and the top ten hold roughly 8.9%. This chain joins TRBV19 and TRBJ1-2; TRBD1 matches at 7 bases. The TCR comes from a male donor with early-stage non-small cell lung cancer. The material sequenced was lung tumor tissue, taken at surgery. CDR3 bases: TGTGCCAGTAGTAGACACGGGACAGAAGCTAACTATGGCTACACCTTC. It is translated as CASSRHGTEANYGYTF.